This is a list of T cell receptor beta chains from one sample in a study of blood T cell repertoires in COVID-19. Using immunoSEQ multiplex PCR, the repertoire was profiled, and TCRdb retains in-frame clones only, with some absent. The table shows approximately 72,000 clones, with approximately 86% occurring only once. Sequenced material: peripheral blood. The origin of the receptors is a man aged 45 to 65 with acute or convalescent COVID-19. CDR3s include the opening cysteine and the closing phenylalanine or tryptophan. Each record gives: clone size, J gene, D gene, V gene, CDR3 DNA, CDR3 protein. D genes are given only for firm matches. Rows may omit the clone size; those that give it use once, few, many or a size class.

abundance: .
j_gene: TRBJ2-5
d_gene: .
v_gene: TRBV5-1
CDR3nt: TGCGCCAGCAGCTTGGAACAGGTGTGGGAGACCCAGTACTTC
CDR3aa: CASSLEQVWETQYF

abundance: .
j_gene: TRBJ1-1
d_gene: .
v_gene: TRBV27
CDR3nt: TGTGCCAGCAGTCATACAGGGAAGAACACTGAAGCTTTCTTT
CDR3aa: CASSHTGKNTEAFF

abundance: .
j_gene: TRBJ2-3
d_gene: .
v_gene: TRBV5-1
CDR3nt: TGCGCCAGCAGAAGGGACTCCGATACGCAGTATTTT
CDR3aa: CASRRDSDTQYF

abundance: once
j_gene: TRBJ2-3
d_gene: TRBD2
v_gene: TRBV27
CDR3nt: TGTGCCAGCAGTTTATCTGGCGGGGGTAATACGCAGTATTTT
CDR3aa: CASSLSGGGNTQYF

abundance: .
j_gene: TRBJ2-3
d_gene: .
v_gene: TRBV2
CDR3nt: TGTGCCAGCGGGCAGACCCAGAGCACAGATACGCAGTATTTT
CDR3aa: CASGQTQSTDTQYF

abundance: .
j_gene: TRBJ1-1
d_gene: .
v_gene: TRBV5-8
CDR3nt: TGTGCCAGCAGCTTGGGTCAGGGCAATGAAGCTTTCTTT
CDR3aa: CASSLGQGNEAFF

abundance: .
j_gene: TRBJ1-5
d_gene: TRBD1
v_gene: TRBV18
CDR3nt: TGTGCCAGCTCGCCTCCGGGACAGGGGGCTCAGCCCCAGCATTTT
CDR3aa: CASSPPGQGAQPQHF

abundance: once
j_gene: TRBJ1-6
d_gene: .
v_gene: TRBV19
CDR3nt: TGTGCCAGTGCGGCGGGGAGTTCACCCCTCCACTTT
CDR3aa: CASAAGSSPLHF

abundance: .
j_gene: TRBJ2-1
d_gene: .
v_gene: TRBV12-3/TRBV12-4
CDR3nt: TGTGCCAGCAGTCGGGACTTTCCCGATGAGCAGTTCTTC
CDR3aa: CASSRDFPDEQFF

abundance: .
j_gene: TRBJ2-3
d_gene: TRBD2
v_gene: TRBV9
CDR3nt: TGTGCCAGCAGCGTAGCTCCCAGCGGGGGAACAGATACGCAGTATTTT
CDR3aa: CASSVAPSGGTDTQYF

abundance: .
j_gene: TRBJ2-5
d_gene: TRBD2
v_gene: TRBV5-1
CDR3nt: TGCGCCAGCAGCTTTCTTAGCGGGGGGGAAGAGACCCAGTACTTC
CDR3aa: CASSFLSGGEETQYF

abundance: once
j_gene: TRBJ2-1
d_gene: TRBD1
v_gene: TRBV27
CDR3nt: TGTGCCAGCAGTCCCCGGCGGGACAGGGTACCGAATGAGCAGTTCTTC
CDR3aa: CASSPRRDRVPNEQFF

abundance: .
j_gene: TRBJ2-3
d_gene: TRBD1
v_gene: TRBV19
CDR3nt: TGTGCCAGTAGTCCGACGGGACAGGGAGTAGCATATACGCAGTATTTT
CDR3aa: CASSPTGQGVAYTQYF

abundance: many
j_gene: TRBJ1-2
d_gene: TRBD1
v_gene: TRBV6-5
CDR3nt: TGTGCCAGCAGTTTCCAACAGGGGACGAAACGGGGCTACACCTTC
CDR3aa: CASSFQQGTKRGYTF

abundance: .
j_gene: TRBJ2-7
d_gene: .
v_gene: TRBV5-1
CDR3nt: TGCGCCAGCAGCTTGGGATTAGGGGGTGATGAGCAGTACTTC
CDR3aa: CASSLGLGGDEQYF

abundance: .
j_gene: TRBJ2-6
d_gene: .
v_gene: TRBV7-9
CDR3nt: TGTGCCAGCAGCCGTACAGGCGCTGGGGCCAACGTCCTGACTTTC
CDR3aa: CASSRTGAGANVLTF

abundance: .
j_gene: TRBJ1-5
d_gene: TRBD1
v_gene: TRBV5-6
CDR3nt: TGTGCCAGCAGCCGGTGGGGACAGGGGGTTTTTTTGGGCAATCAGCCCCAGCATTTT
CDR3aa: CASSRWGQGVFLGNQPQHF

abundance: .
j_gene: TRBJ1-3
d_gene: TRBD1
v_gene: TRBV11-2
CDR3nt: TGTGCCAGCAGCCGCGGACAGGGGGTATCTGGAAACACCATATATTTT
CDR3aa: CASSRGQGVSGNTIYF

abundance: .
j_gene: TRBJ2-4
d_gene: .
v_gene: TRBV28
CDR3nt: TGTGCCAGCAGTCTATCTTTACAGGAAAGGTACTTC
CDR3aa: CASSLSLQERYF

abundance: .
j_gene: TRBJ1-1
d_gene: TRBD1
v_gene: TRBV7-3
CDR3nt: TGTGCCAGCAGCCCACAGGGGCCCATGAACACTGAAGCTTTCTTT
CDR3aa: CASSPQGPMNTEAFF

abundance: .
j_gene: TRBJ2-5
d_gene: TRBD2
v_gene: TRBV18
CDR3nt: TGTGCCAGCTCACCACCGACTAGCTCGGGAAAGGAGACCCAGTACTTC
CDR3aa: CASSPPTSSGKETQYF

abundance: .
j_gene: TRBJ1-1
d_gene: .
v_gene: TRBV30
CDR3nt: TGTGCCTGGAGTATGGGGGGGAACACTGAAGCTTTCTTT
CDR3aa: CAWSMGGNTEAFF

abundance: .
j_gene: TRBJ1-1
d_gene: .
v_gene: TRBV6-1
CDR3nt: TGTGCCAGCAGTGAAGCGCAGGGAAACACTGAAGCTTTCTTT
CDR3aa: CASSEAQGNTEAFF

abundance: .
j_gene: TRBJ2-7
d_gene: TRBD1
v_gene: TRBV7-9
CDR3nt: TGTGCCAGCAGCTTAAGGAGCAGGGGGCTTGGGTACGAGCAGTACTTC
CDR3aa: CASSLRSRGLGYEQYF

abundance: once
j_gene: TRBJ1-4
d_gene: TRBD1
v_gene: TRBV11-2
CDR3nt: TGTGCCAGCAGCGTAAACAGGGGTCGGAAAGAAAAACTGTTTTTT
CDR3aa: CASSVNRGRKEKLFF

abundance: .
j_gene: TRBJ2-2
d_gene: TRBD2
v_gene: TRBV7-3
CDR3nt: TGTGCCAGCAGCCCCCGGACTAGCGGGGCCGGGGAGCTGTTTTTT
CDR3aa: CASSPRTSGAGELFF

abundance: .
j_gene: TRBJ1-6
d_gene: .
v_gene: TRBV6-5
CDR3nt: TGTGCCAGCAGTTACTCGATGTGGGGAGGGATGTCACCCCTCCACTTT
CDR3aa: CASSYSMWGGMSPLHF

abundance: .
j_gene: TRBJ1-5
d_gene: TRBD1
v_gene: TRBV5-1
CDR3nt: TGCGCCAGCAGCTTAGGGACAGGGGGCATGCAGCCCCAGCATTTT
CDR3aa: CASSLGTGGMQPQHF

abundance: .
j_gene: TRBJ1-1
d_gene: .
v_gene: TRBV11-2
CDR3nt: TGTGCCAGCAGCTTTCTACGGTCGGGGAACACTGAAGCTTTCTTT
CDR3aa: CASSFLRSGNTEAFF

abundance: .
j_gene: TRBJ2-1
d_gene: TRBD2
v_gene: TRBV10-1
CDR3nt: TGCGCCAGCAGTGTTCAAGCGGGGGGGCCAGATGAGCAGTTCTTC
CDR3aa: CASSVQAGGPDEQFF

abundance: once
j_gene: TRBJ2-4
d_gene: TRBD1
v_gene: TRBV12-5
CDR3nt: TGTGCTAGTGGTTTGGCCCCTGTCGGGACAGCGCTAGCCAAAAACATTCAGTACTTC
CDR3aa: CASGLAPVGTALAKNIQYF

abundance: once
j_gene: TRBJ2-7
d_gene: .
v_gene: TRBV11-3
CDR3nt: TGTGCCAGCAGCTTAGGTCCCCGGGGGTCCTACGAGCAGTACTTC
CDR3aa: CASSLGPRGSYEQYF

abundance: .
j_gene: TRBJ1-4
d_gene: TRBD1
v_gene: TRBV28
CDR3nt: TGTGCCAGCAGTCCCCACAGGGGGAATAATGAAAAACTGTTTTTT
CDR3aa: CASSPHRGNNEKLFF

abundance: .
j_gene: TRBJ2-7
d_gene: .
v_gene: TRBV7-8
CDR3nt: TGTGCCAGCAGCTTAGCGCTAGCGAGTTTTTACGAGCAGTACTTC
CDR3aa: CASSLALASFYEQYF

abundance: .
j_gene: TRBJ2-7
d_gene: TRBD1
v_gene: TRBV6-5
CDR3nt: TGTGCCAGCAGCCGTACCGGGACAGGGGCGATCGAGCAGTACTTC
CDR3aa: CASSRTGTGAIEQYF

abundance: .
j_gene: TRBJ1-5
d_gene: TRBD1
v_gene: TRBV5-8
CDR3nt: TGTGCCAGCAGCTCCCCTGTGGGACAGGGATATCAGCCCCAGCATTTT
CDR3aa: CASSSPVGQGYQPQHF